Shown below are 8 T cell receptor beta chains from a single sample sequenced in a study of blood T cell repertoires in COVID-19. Measured with immunoSEQ multiplex PCR; TCRdb has only the in-frame clones, and not every one. The table lists around 140,000 clones, 75% to 90% of them singletons. Sequenced sample: peripheral blood. All receptors derive from a middle-aged man with active or convalescent COVID-19.

This sequence joins TRBV10-1 and TRBJ2-7; 10 positions match TRBD1. Germline lookup yields CDR1 WNHNN and CDR2 SYGVQD (reference sequence). Germline trimming cut 4 bases from V and 2 bases from J; bases unmatched to any gene: 5. This CDR3 region has 15 residues. The CDR3 here is CASSGPGQGTYEQYF. DNA for the CDR3: TGCGCCAGCAGTGGACCGGGACAGGGGACCTACGAGCAGTACTTC.

The rearrangement links TRBV29-1 to TRBJ2-7; D not resolved. Germline-derived CDR1 and CDR2 are SQVTM and ANQGSEA. The germline V and J ends were trimmed by 6 bases and 6 bases, with 21 bases remaining between them. CDR3 length: 14 amino acids. The CDR3 DNA is TGCAGCGTAGTCAGCGCAAAAGGTGCGTCCGAGCAGTACTTC. Its translation: CSVVSAKGASEQYF.

This sequence joins TRBV27 and TRBJ2-7, with TRBD2 matching 7 bases. With 6 bases clipped from V and 4 bases from J, the junction kept 9 bases outside the gene matches. Per the germline V gene, CDR1 is MNHEY and CDR2 is SMNVEV (reference sequence). The CDR3 extends over 14 amino acids. CDR3 region: CASSRMGGYYEQYF. The CDR3 DNA sequence: TGTGCCAGCAGCCGTATGGGGGGGTATTACGAGCAGTACTTC.

The table lists this clone with a few counts. The chain is built from TRBV19 and TRBJ2-3, with 7 bases fitting TRBD1. The CDR3 length is 15 residues. Germline V gene sequence: CDR1 LNHDA, CDR2 SQIVND (reference sequence). V shed 2 bases, J shed 1 base, and the junction held 3 bases outside the gene matches. In DNA form, the CDR3 reads TGTGCCAGTAGTATAAGGGGGCTGGGCACAGATACGCAGTATTTT. Translated: CASSIRGLGTDTQYF.

The chain is built from TRBV25-1 and TRBJ1-1, with a tentative D call TRBD1 (5 bases). Germline V gene lookup returns CDR1 MGHDK and CDR2 SYGVNS. The CDR3 spans 13 residues. Trimming removed 5 bases at V and 5 bases at J, with 12 bases between. The CDR3 region has the DNA TGTGCCAGCAGTTGGGGCTTTGGGACTGAAGCTTTCTTT. As protein: CASSWGFGTEAFF.

This clone was observed a few times. Here the CDR3 DNA reads TGTGCCAGCAGCTTAGCGGGGATGAGAGCGGGTATTCAAGAGACCCAGTACTTC. It encodes CASSLAGMRAGIQETQYF. The chain links TRBV7-9 to TRBJ2-5, with D maybe TRBD2 (6 bases). CDR1 is SEHNR, CDR2 FQNEAQ, per germline (reference sequence). The length of the CDR3 is 18 residues. Trimming took off 0 bases at V and 2 bases at J, with 19 bases between the two ends.

The chain employs TRBV29-1 and TRBJ1-5, with 9 bases that match TRBD1. This CDR3 is built from 15 residues. Germline-derived CDR1 and CDR2 are SQVTM and ANQGSEA. With 6 bases clipped from V and 3 bases from J, the junction kept 9 bases outside the gene matches. DNA for the CDR3: TGCAGCGTGACAACCGGGACAGGGCCCAATCAGCCCCAGCATTTT. Its translation is CSVTTGTGPNQPQHF.

CDR3: CASSLSGQGRTYEQYF. CDR3 coding DNA: TGTGCCAGCAGTTTATCGGGGCAGGGTCGCACCTACGAGCAGTACTTC. The chain is built from TRBV27 and TRBJ2-7; the D gene is possibly TRBD1 (5 bases). The germline gives CDR1 MNHEY, CDR2 SMNVEV (reference sequence). Trimming stripped 0 bases from V and 2 bases from J, with 14 bases between. The CDR3 sequence is 16 residues long.